This T cell receptor (beta chain) was recovered during a study of cytomegalovirus exposure and HLA in healthy donors (dated by TCRdb to about 2017). Regarding the study in general: An earlier analysis of more than 550 of the donors reported 276 Gb of sequence data and about 120 million unique TCR beta sequences obtained from some 200 million T cells. About 300 gigabases of sequencing data and tens of millions of unique TCR sequences were included in an early release covering under 650 HLA-typed donors. Among the roughly 380 genotyped donors, approximately 81% belonged to the genetic ancestry cluster associated with self-reported Caucasian donors. The aim of the study was to test whether cataloging public T cell receptors could identify signatures of past pathogen exposure. Using immunosequencing, the study profiled T cell repertoires from approximately 700 subjects and related those repertoires to cytomegalovirus serostatus. Along with the approximately 620-subject first cohort, a separate validation cohort of 120 different subjects was used. To predict cytomegalovirus infection status, the study combined high-throughput TCR immunosequencing, statistical association of individual TCRs with disease status, and machine learning. To study patterns of TCR occurrence, a later analysis re-analyzed previously published TCR beta repertoires from 700 or so donors and added high-resolution HLA genotyping. Rather than using new phenotypic data, the later analysis identified candidate immune exposures from TCR beta sequences and from how often those sequences occurred across donors. In an earlier analysis of more than 550 of the donors, high-throughput TCR beta sequencing was used to judge whether each TCR beta V gene segment behaved as functional or pseudogenic. Donor age, sex, ethnicity and CMV serostatus were collected together with the repertoire data. A later genetic analysis took genome-wide SNP genotypes for about 55% of the roughly 700 donors and used that subset as a discovery cohort. Every discovery cohort repertoire had been produced on one sequencing platform. HLA typing included class I and class II loci at four-digit resolution. The number of typed donors differed by locus: about 629-630 for A, B, C, DRB1 and DQB1; 500 to 550 for DQA1; some 610 for DPA1; and some 470 for DPB1. A few DR-DQ haplotypes were treated as single units for association and clustering because of strong linkage in the cohort. Across some 400 genotyped donors of the cohort, an average of about 250,000 unique TCR beta nucleotide sequences per donor were sequenced, and roughly 20% of those sequences were non-productive.

Overall study outcomes, separate from this receptor: According to a later analysis, most CMV-associated TCR beta chains appeared to be HLA-restricted, and the HLA associations seemed to be driven largely by CMV exposure. The only immune exposure information available for the cohort was CMV serostatus. In vitro tests confirmed that a few of the cytomegalovirus-associated TCR beta chains recognize cytomegalovirus antigens. A further reported finding was that TCR beta sequences accurately predicted the HLA-A and HLA-B alleles for most subjects in the first cohort. In a later analysis, HLA-associated TCR beta chains showed more clonal expansion and lower generation probabilities than non-associated chains that were equally common. Compared with the roughly 700-donor mean, donors in an Asian-associated ancestry cluster had fewer N-insertions in productive TCRs, according to a later genetic analysis. In a later analysis, several top co-occurrence clusters were reported to appear linked to parvovirus B19, influenza, CMV and Epstein-Barr virus. The presence/absence analyses assumed that sequencing depth was roughly uniform across donors, and that assumption may not be true. At a false discovery rate of 0.05, a later analysis linked roughly 17,000 TCR beta sequences to specific HLA alleles. Because counts were too low, 15 to 20 rarely observed V segments, including chromosome 9 orphons, were left out of the earlier analysis of roughly 600 of the donors. An earlier analysis of 587 of the donors showed that most TCR beta V segments appeared in productive rearrangements either about 90% or about 30% of the time, which broadly matched IMGT annotations. In both the original and validation cohorts, the classifier was reported to diagnose cytomegalovirus status with high specificity and sensitivity. When HLA alleles, especially DR and DQ, strongly co-occurred, TCR associations were difficult to assign to individual alleles. Some IMGT-functional V segments, including TRBV6-2 and TRBV6-3, could not be distinguished by the 87-base-pair reads and were therefore excluded. According to a later analysis, TCR association rates differed among HLA loci, with DRB1 alleles showing the most associated TCRs and HLA-C alleles showing the fewest. Linkage disequilibrium might explain the correlated functional status among segregating V segments, but an unknown experimental factor could not be ruled out. It was suggested by the authors that the approach could potentially be generalized to other disease states and immunological phenotypes. The sequencing pipeline was judged likely to have produced a cluster of highly shared sequence variants as a technical artifact. Across donors, most TCR sequences were observed very rarely, whereas some public TCRs were present in many individuals. This cohort had only TCR beta chains sequenced, and the lack of alpha or paired-chain data limited which features could be detected. Because HLA typing was missing for some donors at each locus, association tests included only the typed subset. In the study, about 150 TCR beta chains were listed as associated with cytomegalovirus. A later genetic analysis associated a missense DCLRE1C variant with V-gene and J-gene trimming of TCR beta chains, and an independent cohort replicated the association.

This clone was found a few times. Its antigen is currently not known. Base qualities are not recorded, but no much larger clone differs from it by a single base. In total, approximately 690 healthy bone marrow donors made up the cohort. At the time of sampling, all cohort members were nominally healthy, though unrecorded immune exposures were likely present. The donor tested CMV seropositive and was one of the 289 seropositive cohort members. A peripheral blood sample was collected from each donor, and TCR beta sequencing was performed on peripheral blood mononuclear cells. Genomic DNA extraction from the blood cell samples was performed with the Qiagen DNeasy Blood Extraction Kit. There are 13 amino acids in the CDR3, from cysteine to phenylalanine inclusive. CDR3 DNA is the only sequence kept; it has 39 bases, read in frame from the first base. Between the V and J ends, shortened by 5 bases and 6 bases respectively, the junction contains 13 bases. The germline V gene yields MDHEN for CDR1 and SYDVKM for CDR2.

Receptors were amplified or captured by the immunoSEQ multiplex PCR assay. A mixture of 60 forward primers for TCR Vbeta segments and 13 reverse primers for TCR Jbeta segments was used in the multiplex PCR. The CDR3 region of rearranged TCR beta genes was amplified from genomic DNA with a multiplex PCR assay. Amplified TCR beta libraries were sequenced as 87-base-pair reads on the Illumina HiSeq System. Concerning the study's data processing: Across the 600 to 700 repertoires, a later analysis counted 80 million or so unique TCR beta chains, approximately 10 million of which were shared by at least two donors. A nearest-neighbor algorithm error-corrected the raw reads and collapsed the reads into unique sequences, merging closely related sequences to remove PCR and sequencing errors. V, D and J gene segments were assigned by aligning CDR3 sequences to IMGT reference sequences. For a sequence to be retained, a match of at least six nucleotides to both a V gene segment and a J gene segment was required. Rearrangements were classified as productive when the CDR3 lacked stop codons and remained in frame with V and J, and all other rearrangements were classified as non-productive. CDR3 was defined by IMGT convention, running from the second conserved V-encoded cysteine to the conserved J-encoded phenylalanine. The earlier analysis of approximately 500 of the donors excluded sequences that lacked an unambiguous match to a single V gene segment. In an earlier analysis of approximately 590 of the donors, a V segment was called functional when productive rearrangements were above 56.7%, and segregating when the standard deviation between donors exceeded 5%. A statistical classification framework was built to diagnose cytomegalovirus status from the catalog of TCR beta chain sequences. In a later analysis, V and J genes were assigned by comparing TCR nucleotide sequences against IMGT/GENE-DB human TR gene sequences. The TCRdist pipeline was used in a later analysis to assign CDR3 sequences and most-parsimonious VDJ recombination scenarios. In a later analysis, every TCR beta chain was defined by the combination of its CDR3 amino acid sequence and its V-gene family, and reads without a unique V-gene family were dropped. A later analysis removed 550 to 700 highly shared, low-generation-probability nucleotide sequences to deal with suspected cross-contamination and a sequencing artifact. For each public chain, a later analysis derived a clonal expansion index from normalized ranks of inferred template counts within each repertoire. A later analysis computed generation probabilities with a VDJ recombination model fitted to out-of-frame rearrangements, and checked the results against IGoR. In a later analysis, TCR-TCR, TCR-HLA and TCR-CMV co-occurrence was scored with hypergeometric tests, and a repertoire-size bias correction was applied to TCR pairs. False discovery rates were estimated in a later analysis by permuting HLA or CMV assignments 20 times. In a later analysis, co-occurring TCRs were grouped using DBSCAN, with TCRdist sequence similarity added in when clustering inside HLA-allele-positive subsets. Co-occurrence clustering excluded repertoires with fewer than 30,000 or more than 120,000 public chains, plus five with anomalous nucleotide sharing. Drawn from immuneACCESS, this table holds only the in-frame rearrangements with V and J called that TCRdb kept. Clones are partly lost; checked studies trace under half to an unresolved V gene and leave the rest unexplained. The V and J calls and clone size come from that table; D and trimming were worked out from the DNA. For this sample there are 150,000 to 200,000 clones; 77% appear just once. The ten biggest clones cover roughly 3.5% of the sample.

The sequenced material came from PBMCs. The chain is encoded by TRBV28 joined to TRBJ1-2; no D gene can be assigned with confidence. The sequence came from a woman in her fifties or sixties in good health and CMV-seropositive. The CDR3 reads CASSMAGRDGYTF. The bases are TGTGCCAGCAGTATGGCGGGGAGAGATGGCTACACCTTC.